This is a list of T cell receptor beta chains from one sample in a study of OX40 agonist ivuxolimab in advanced cancers. Sequenced by immunoSEQ multiplex PCR; TCRdb stores in-frame clones only, minus some. This sample has about 49,000 clones, with about 85% found just once. Sequenced material: CD4+ or CD8+ T cells sorted from blood, taken in a trial of the OX40 agonist ivuxolimab. The receptors come from an adult with an advanced solid tumor such as melanoma, head and neck, liver or kidney cancer. Each CDR3 is given with its conserved first and last residue. D genes are given only for firm matches. Clone size is not always given. Where it is, it says once, few, many or a class for expanded clones.

D	J	size	length	V	CDR3	DNA
-	TRBJ2-7	once	15	TRBV7-2	CASRDPPGPTYEQYF	TGTGCCAGCAGGGACCCCCCCGGGCCAACCTACGAGCAGTACTTC
TRBD1	TRBJ2-3	-	20	TRBV28	CASSLPALLGTGGFTDTQYF	TGTGCCAGCAGTTTGCCCGCGCTGCTCGGGACAGGGGGCTTCACAGATACGCAGTATTTT
TRBD1	TRBJ1-2	-	15	TRBV29-1	CSVEGSRGLSYGYTF	TGCAGCGTTGAAGGTAGCAGGGGGCTAAGCTATGGCTACACCTTC
TRBD1	TRBJ2-1	-	19	TRBV9	CASSARDLDRGPKPNEQFF	TGTGCCAGCAGCGCGCGAGATCTAGACAGGGGCCCAAAACCCAATGAGCAGTTCTTC
-	TRBJ1-4	-	15	TRBV7-8	CASSNGSGAWDELFF	TGTGCCAGCAGCAACGGGAGTGGGGCATGGGATGAACTGTTTTTT
TRBD1	TRBJ2-5	-	13	TRBV2	CASTRQGLQTQYF	TGTGCCAGCACTCGACAGGGTCTACAGACCCAGTACTTC
-	TRBJ1-1	-	14	TRBV9	CASSPKGSVTEAFF	TGTGCCAGCAGCCCGAAGGGGTCAGTCACTGAAGCTTTCTTT
-	TRBJ1-1	-	11	TRBV29-1	CSDGQYTEAFF	TGCAGCGATGGACAGTACACTGAAGCTTTCTTT
-	TRBJ1-5	-	13	TRBV6-5	CASSYDPKLPQHF	TGTGCCAGCAGTTACGACCCCAAGTTGCCCCAGCATTTT
TRBD1	TRBJ1-1	-	13	TRBV19	CASSWTGGTEAFF	TGTGCCAGTAGCTGGACAGGCGGGACTGAAGCTTTCTTT
-	TRBJ2-7	-	17	TRBV10-3	CAISESTTGLFSYEQYF	TGTGCCATCAGTGAGTCGACAACAGGGCTTTTCTCCTACGAGCAGTACTTC
-	TRBJ2-5	-	16	TRBV5-1	CASSLGFGVGEETQYF	TGCGCCAGCAGCTTGGGCTTCGGGGTGGGCGAAGAGACCCAGTACTTC
-	TRBJ2-7	-	11	TRBV7-2	CASSSDLEQYF	TGTGCCAGCAGCTCCGACCTCGAGCAGTACTTC
-	TRBJ1-1	-	13	TRBV9	CASSVSGYTEAFF	TGTGCCAGCAGCGTCAGCGGTTACACTGAAGCTTTCTTT
-	TRBJ2-3	-	15	TRBV11-2	CASSLLGGFTDTQYF	TGTGCCAGCAGCTTACTGGGGGGCTTCACAGATACGCAGTATTTT
TRBD2	TRBJ2-5	-	15	TRBV27	CASSPGTTNQETQYF	TGTGCCAGCAGTCCCGGGACTACTAACCAAGAGACCCAGTACTTC
-	TRBJ2-2	-	14	TRBV4-3	CASSQDSDSGELFF	TGCGCCAGCAGCCAAGACTCGGACAGCGGGGAGCTGTTTTTT
-	TRBJ2-1	-	15	TRBV6-5	CASSYGTSSYNEQFF	TGTGCCAGCAGTTACGGGACATCTTCCTACAATGAGCAGTTCTTC
-	TRBJ1-1	-	15	TRBV9	CASSVGAGEGTEAFF	TGTGCCAGCAGCGTAGGGGCAGGGGAGGGCACTGAAGCTTTCTTT
-	TRBJ2-1	-	16	TRBV5-1	CASSLRGDGAYNEQFF	TGCGCCAGCAGCTTGAGGGGCGACGGTGCCTACAATGAGCAGTTCTTC
TRBD1	TRBJ1-1	-	13	TRBV5-6	CASRQGLNTEAFF	TGTGCCAGCAGACAGGGGTTGAACACTGAAGCTTTCTTT
-	TRBJ2-3	once	15	TRBV4-1	CASSQLDSRADTQYF	TGCGCCAGCAGCCAATTAGACTCTCGGGCAGATACGCAGTATTTT
-	TRBJ2-2	-	13	TRBV4-1	CASSPLLAGELFF	TGCGCCAGCAGCCCCCTTTTGGCCGGGGAGCTGTTTTTT
-	TRBJ1-3	-	15	TRBV12-1	CASSFGLIRGNTIYF	TGTGCCAGCAGCTTTGGGCTCATAAGGGGAAACACCATATATTTT
-	TRBJ2-1	-	18	TRBV7-6	CASTLQGPAVHGWNEQFF	TGTGCCAGCACTTTACAGGGTCCAGCGGTTCATGGATGGAATGAGCAGTTCTTC
-	TRBJ1-1	-	13	TRBV28	CASSFHGNTEAFF	TGTGCCAGCAGTTTCCATGGGAACACTGAAGCTTTCTTT
-	TRBJ1-2	-	17	TRBV5-6	CASSSGTDRGPNYGYTF	TGTGCCAGCAGCTCGGGTACCGACAGAGGTCCTAACTATGGCTACACCTTC
TRBD1	TRBJ2-3	-	14	TRBV5-1	CASSGQGSTDTQYF	TGCGCCAGCAGCGGACAGGGGAGCACAGATACGCAGTATTTT
-	TRBJ2-7	-	14	TRBV6-5	CASTPDSLGYEQYF	TGTGCCAGCACTCCCGACAGCCTGGGGTACGAGCAGTACTTC
-	TRBJ1-1	-	13	TRBV28	CASSFSVRNEAFF	TGTGCCAGCAGTTTTTCAGTACGGAATGAAGCTTTCTTT
-	TRBJ1-3	-	15	TRBV7-3	CAGQNRDTQGNTIYF	TGTGCCGGACAAAACCGGGACACCCAAGGAAACACCATATATTTT
TRBD1	TRBJ1-5	-	14	TRBV6-1	CASSEAGGNQPQHF	TGTGCCAGCAGTGAGGCAGGGGGAAACCAGCCCCAGCATTTT
-	TRBJ1-2	few	15	TRBV10-2	CASSELRTVLYGYTF	TGCGCCAGCAGTGAGTTGCGGACAGTCCTCTATGGCTACACCTTC